The source of this T cell receptor beta chain is a study of technical replicates of blood from a handful of donors (dated by TCRdb to about 2017). The germline V gene yields MNHEY for CDR1 and SVGAGI for CDR2. CDR3 length: 15 amino acids, cysteine to phenylalanine. Only the CDR3 portion is preserved as DNA: 45 bases, with reading frame beginning at the first base. V is pruned by 6 bases and J by 7 bases, leaving 13 bases of the junction without a gene match. Libraries were built with the immunoSEQ multiplex PCR assay. TCRdb limited this immuneACCESS table to in-frame rearrangements with V and J called. A share of clones is missing; checked studies link under half to unresolved V genes, and the rest is unexplained. This sample gives around 61,000 clones in total; around 87% of them show up just once. The ten largest clones capture approximately 4.7% of the sample. Notes on this clone: The antigen this receptor binds is unknown. No qualities accompany the bases; no much larger clone lies one base away.

Sequenced input: PBMCs. The TCR comes from a human donor in good health. Some clones in this sample may be carry-over from other donors' samples. This sequence uses TRBV6-5 and TRBJ2-3, with 7 bases matching TRBD2. The bases are TGTGCCAGCAGGACGACTAGCCGGCCGAGAAATACGCAGTATTTT. It translates as CASRTTSRPRNTQYF.